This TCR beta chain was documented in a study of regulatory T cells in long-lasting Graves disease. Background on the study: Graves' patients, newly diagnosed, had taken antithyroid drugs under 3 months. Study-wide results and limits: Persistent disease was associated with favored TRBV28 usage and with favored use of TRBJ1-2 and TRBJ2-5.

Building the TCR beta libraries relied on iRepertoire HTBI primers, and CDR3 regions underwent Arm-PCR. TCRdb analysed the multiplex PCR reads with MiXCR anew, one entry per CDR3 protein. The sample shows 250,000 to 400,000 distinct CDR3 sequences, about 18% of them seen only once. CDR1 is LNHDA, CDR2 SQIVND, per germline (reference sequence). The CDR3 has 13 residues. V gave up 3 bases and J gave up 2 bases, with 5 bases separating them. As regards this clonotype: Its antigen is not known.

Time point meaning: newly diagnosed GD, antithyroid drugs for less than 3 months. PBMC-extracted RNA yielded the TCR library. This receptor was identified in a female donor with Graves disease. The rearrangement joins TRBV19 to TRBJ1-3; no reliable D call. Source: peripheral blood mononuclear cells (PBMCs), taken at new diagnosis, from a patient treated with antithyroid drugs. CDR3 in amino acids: CASSIQAGNTIYF. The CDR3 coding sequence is TGTGCCAGTAGTATCCAAGCTGGAAACACCATATATTTT.